Described below is a single T cell receptor (beta chain) sequence and its context. What it recognizes is unknown. This record belongs to a study of CD8+ T cells in alopecia areata. For the study at large: Scoring treated patients' severity relied on the percentage of scalp area affected. Study observations and caveats: Tofacitinib did not eliminate many expanded lesional clones from scalp or blood. Significant decreases in scalp clonality and expanded CD8+ clones followed tofacitinib treatment. Sequencing of scalp tissue also captures the resident alphabeta T cells of normal skin.

As to treatment: oral pan-JAK inhibitor, 5-10 mg twice daily. In each case, RNA was isolated and then reverse transcribed into cDNA as the sequencing template. Libraries were prepared by immunoSEQ multiplex PCR; TCRdb keeps only in-frame clonotypes and omits some of them. The repertoire holds 150,000 or so clones, with 54% as singletons. The sequence was obtained from a human donor with alopecia areata. Sample: CD8+ T cells sorted from blood, taken at week 4, from a patient treated with tofacitinib.

The CDR3 is CASSQEGKGYGYTF. DNA for the CDR3: TGCGCCAGCAGCCAAGAGGGTAAGGGCTATGGCTACACCTTC. V gene TRBV4-1 combines with J gene TRBJ1-2; no reliable D call. The CDR3 covers 14 residues. V was cut by 0 bases and J by 4 bases, with 9 bases left in between. Germline assignment: CDR1 MGHRA and CDR2 YSYEKL.